Shown below are 30 T cell receptor beta chains from a single sample sequenced in a study of blood T cell repertoires in COVID-19. The table came from immunoSEQ multiplex PCR; TCRdb's copy has only in-frame clones and leaves some out. This table holds 200,000 to 300,000 clones, 84% found once. Sequences were obtained from peripheral blood. Source of these receptors: a man in his forties or fifties with acute or convalescent COVID-19.

V gene TRBV12-5 combines with J gene TRBJ1-3, with 7 bases matching TRBD1. Germline assignment: CDR1 LGHNT and CDR2 FRNRAP. The CDR3 spans 14 residues. With 9 bases clipped from V and 0 bases from J, the junction kept 5 bases outside the gene matches. CDR3 bases: TGTGCTAGCAGACAGGGTCCCTCTGGAAACACCATATATTTT. Its protein is CASRQGPSGNTIYF.

The chain recombines TRBV12-3 or TRBV12-4 with TRBJ2-1; D may be TRBD2 (6 bases). The CDR3 is made up of 12 amino acids. Between the trimmed V and J ends, which lost 3 bases and 10 bases, there was a span of 10 bases. Here the CDR3 reads CASSLRRVEQFF. CDR3 nucleotides: TGTGCCAGCAGTTTGAGGAGGGTCGAGCAGTTCTTC.

V and J are TRBV5-1 and TRBJ2-7; tentatively, D is TRBD2 (5 bases). V lost 0 bases, J lost 0 bases, and 13 bases lay in between. The length of the CDR3 is 16 residues. Germline CDR1 SGHRS, CDR2 YFSETQ. As DNA, the CDR3 is TGCGCCAGCAGCTTGGCCCGGACTGAAAGCTCCTACGAGCAGTACTTC. Translation: CASSLARTESSYEQYF. Looking up the rest from reference TRBV5-1 and TRBJ2-7 gives the full variable domain: KAGVTQTPRYLIKTRGQQVTLSCSPISGHRSVSWYQQTPGQGLQFLFEYFSETQRNKGNFPGRFSGRQFSNSRSEMNVSTLELGDSALYLCASSLARTESSYEQYFGPGTRLTVT.

This chain connects TRBV2 to TRBJ2-5, with TRBD2 matching 7 bases. The CDR3 runs 13 residues. Germline CDR1 SNHLY, CDR2 FYNNEI. Trimming cost V 2 bases and J 4 bases; bases outside gene matches: 1. The CDR3 nucleotides are TGTGCCAGCAGTGAACCGGGGGGAGAGACCCAGTACTTC. As protein: CASSEPGGETQYF.

CDR3 sequence (DNA): TGTGCCAGCAGCGTAGGTCCGACCGGGCTTGAGGGATATGAGCAGTTCTTC. Residues: CASSVGPTGLEGYEQFF. V is TRBV9 and J is TRBJ2-1, with a tentative D call TRBD2 (5 bases). Germline CDR1 reads SGDLS; CDR2 reads YYNGEE. This CDR3 has 17 residues. Trimming cost V 0 bases and J 8 bases, with 21 bases left between them.

This rearrangement joins TRBV19 to TRBJ2-1, with a possible D match to TRBD2 (6 bases). Germline CDR1 and CDR2: LNHDA and SQIVND (reference sequence). V dropped 7 bases and J dropped 1 base, with 14 bases sitting between them. The CDR3 sequence is 15 residues long. In nucleotides, the CDR3 is TGTGCCAGTACCGGGGCCGGAGGGTCCTACAATGAGCAGTTCTTC. This sequence encodes CASTGAGGSYNEQFF.

This chain links TRBV7-3 with TRBJ2-2; the D gene is possibly TRBD1 (6 bases). V was clipped by 3 bases and J by 7 bases, with 9 bases between them. Germline loops: CDR1 SGHTA, CDR2 FQGTGA. CDR3 length: 13 residues. For the CDR3, the DNA is TGTGCCAGCAGCTTGCAGGGGCACGGGGAGCTGTTTTTT. This gives the protein CASSLQGHGELFF.

This chain links TRBV30 with TRBJ1-2; D unclear. CDR1 and CDR2 (germline): GTSNPN, SVGIG (reference sequence). V was pared by 0 bases and J by 3 bases, with 8 bases between. This CDR3 comprises 13 residues. In DNA, the CDR3 is TGTGCCTGGAGTGTCGGCGCGGACTATGGCTACACCTTC. Its protein product is CAWSVGADYGYTF.

The chain links TRBV5-6 to TRBJ2-7; 9 positions agree with TRBD2. CDR1 is SGHDT and CDR2 is YYEEEE in the germline V gene. J gave up 4 bases and V 2 bases, and 4 bases lay outside the gene matches. CDR3 size: 14 residues. CDR3 in amino acids: CASSFLAGVYEQYF. The DNA of the CDR3 is TGTGCCAGCAGCTTCTTAGCGGGAGTTTACGAGCAGTACTTC.

The chain joins TRBV12-3 or TRBV12-4 to TRBJ1-4; the D gene is possibly TRBD1 (6 bases). V was trimmed by 4 bases and J by 5 bases, leaving 8 bases between them. The CDR3 contains 13 residues. CDR3 bases: TGTGCCAGCAGTTATGACAGGAATGAAAAACTGTTTTTT. Translated, it gives CASSYDRNEKLFF.

The chain links TRBV5-6 to TRBJ2-7; D may be TRBD1 (5 bases). There are 12 residues in the CDR3. Germline CDR1 reads SGHDT; CDR2 reads YYEEEE. Trimming pared 4 bases from V and 4 bases from J, leaving 9 bases between. The CDR3 sequence: CASSTRVYEQYF. The CDR3 nucleotides read TGTGCCAGCAGCACCAGGGTTTACGAGCAGTACTTC.

This clone was observed a single time. V gene TRBV5-1 combines with J gene TRBJ1-4; D gene uncertain. The CDR3 is 15 residues long. CDR1 SGHRS and CDR2 YFSETQ come from the germline V gene. V shed 4 bases and J shed 8 bases, with 18 bases lying between them. CDR3 sequence (DNA): TGCGCCAGCAGCCCGAGGTTGGAGCGTGGAGAAAAACTGTTTTTT. It encodes CASSPRLERGEKLFF.

The CDR3 DNA sequence: TGTGCCAGTAGTGTACAGGGGGCGAAGGGCTACACCTTC. As protein: CASSVQGAKGYTF. The genes are TRBV19 and TRBJ1-2; 9 bases match TRBD1. CDR1 and CDR2 from the germline V gene are LNHDA and SQIVND (reference sequence). There are 13 residues in the CDR3. V lost 5 bases and J lost 8; bases outside the gene matches: 6.

The gene calls are TRBV5-1 and TRBJ2-1; no reliable D call. Per the germline V gene, CDR1 is SGHRS and CDR2 is YFSETQ. This CDR3 spans 15 amino acids. V lost 0 bases and J 2 bases, leaving 9 bases between the germline ends. Written as DNA, the CDR3 is TGCGCCAGCAGCTTGGACCGGGTTCCCTACAATGAGCAGTTCTTC. Amino acid sequence: CASSLDRVPYNEQFF.

This chain uses TRBV30 with TRBJ1-1; tentative D call: TRBD1 (5 bases). The germline CDR1 and CDR2 sequences are GTSNPN and SVGIG (reference sequence). The germline V and J ends were trimmed by 6 bases and 3 bases, with 20 bases remaining between them. The CDR3 extends over 15 amino acids. The CDR3 nucleotides are TGTGCCTGCAAGTTGTGGAGGGGAGGTGACACTGAAGCTTTCTTT. Its protein is CACKLWRGGDTEAFF. Combining the CDR3 with reference TRBV30 and TRBJ1-1 gives the whole variable domain SQTIHQWPATLVQPVGSPLSLECTVEGTSNPNLYWYRQAAGRGLQLLFYSVGIGQISSEVPQNLSASRPQDRQFILSSKKLLLSDSGFYLCACKLWRGGDTEAFFGQGTRLTVV.

The rearrangement links TRBV5-6 to TRBJ2-3; unclear D gene. Germline assignment: CDR1 SGHDT and CDR2 YYEEEE. The CDR3 is made up of 13 amino acids. Trimming left V 4 bases short and J 3 bases short, with 9 bases between. The CDR3 nucleotides are TGTGCCAGCAGCCGAGTTCCGACAGATACGCAGTATTTT. Protein sequence: CASSRVPTDTQYF.

The chain is built from TRBV21-1 and TRBJ2-1; the table's D call, TRBD1, was not checked against the DNA. TRBV21-1 is given as a pseudogene. The CDR3 runs 18 residues. The CDR3 bases are TGTGCCAGCAGCAAACCAGGGACAGGGACGTTTAATCACAATGAGCAGTTCTTC. It codes for CASSKPGTGTFNHNEQFF.

The chain carries TRBV29-1 and TRBJ2-5; 13 bases match TRBD2. Unmatched junction bases numbered 13, after V lost 3 bases and J lost 0 bases. CDR3 length: 19 residues. CDR1 and CDR2 from the germline V gene are SQVTM and ANQGSEA. CDR3 protein: CSVDGLAGARGLYQETQYF. In DNA, the CDR3 is TGCAGCGTTGACGGACTAGCGGGGGCCCGGGGGCTGTACCAAGAGACCCAGTACTTC.

The genes are TRBV6-5 and TRBJ1-6, with 7 bases matching TRBD1. V was pared by 0 bases and J by 7 bases, with 6 bases of the junction left unmatched. The CDR3 sequence is 16 residues long. Germline CDR1 MNHEY, CDR2 SVGAGI. DNA of the CDR3: TGTGCCAGCAGTTACTCGACCGGGACAGTGAATTCACCCCTCCACTTT. Amino acid sequence: CASSYSTGTVNSPLHF.

A single count supports this clone. The rearrangement joins TRBV24-1 to TRBJ2-7; 10 bases align to TRBD2. Losses at the gene ends were 3 bases for V and 3 bases for J; bases not matched to a gene: 1. The germline gives CDR1 KGHDR, CDR2 SFDVKD. CDR3 length: 14 amino acids. In nucleotides, the CDR3 is TGTGCCACCAGTGATAGCGGGAGGGTCTACGAGCAGTACTTC. The encoded protein is CATSDSGRVYEQYF.

V is TRBV4-1 and J is TRBJ2-1, with D tentatively TRBD1 (6 bases). The CDR3 extends over 16 amino acids. Looked up from germline, CDR1 is MGHRA and CDR2 is YSYEKL. V lost 2 bases, J lost 1 base, and 12 bases lay in between. The CDR3 coding sequence is TGCGCCAGCAGCCAAAGGACAGTTTCTTCCTACAATGAGCAGTTCTTC. It translates to CASSQRTVSSYNEQFF.

Written as DNA, the CDR3 is TGTGCCAGCAGGCTACAGGGACATCCTTTCTTT. Residues: CASRLQGHPFF. The chain is built from TRBV2 and TRBJ1-1, with D possibly TRBD1 on 6 matching bases. The germline V and J ends were trimmed by 6 bases and 12 bases, with 14 bases remaining between them. CDR1 and CDR2 (germline): SNHLY, FYNNEI. This CDR3 is 11 amino acids long.

The rearrangement links TRBV7-3 to TRBJ1-2; 11 nucleotides agree with TRBD1. Germline V gene sequence: CDR1 SGHTA, CDR2 FQGTGA. The V and J ends lost 2 bases and 4 bases, in that order; junction bases with no gene match: 9. CDR3 length equals 17 residues. The CDR3 DNA sequence: TGTGCCAGCAGCTTACGGGGGCGGGACAGGGGGACCTATGGCTACACCTTC. Amino acid sequence: CASSLRGRDRGTYGYTF.

J is TRBJ1-1 and V is TRBV24-1; possible D gene TRBD1, 5 bases. The CDR3 has 13 amino acids. In germline, CDR1 is KGHDR, CDR2 SFDVKD. Trimming took 5 bases from V and 1 from J, leaving 7 bases between them. The CDR3: CATSVQGNTEAFF. In nucleotides, the CDR3 is TGTGCCACCAGTGTTCAGGGGAACACTGAAGCTTTCTTT.

The V call is TRBV18, the J call TRBJ2-3; possibly TRBD1 for D (6 bases). The CDR3 is 15 residues long. Trimming cost V 0 bases and J 6 bases, with 13 bases left between them. Per germline, CDR1 KGHSH and CDR2 LQKENI. The CDR3 sequence is CASSPPSGTGDTQYF. In DNA form, the CDR3 reads TGTGCCAGCTCACCACCGAGCGGCACAGGGGATACGCAGTATTTT.

The CDR3 region has the DNA TGTGCCATCAGTGGGGGGACTAGCGGAACCTCCTACGAGCAGTACTTC. Amino acid sequence: CAISGGTSGTSYEQYF. The rearrangement links TRBV10-3 to TRBJ2-7; TRBD2 aligns across 11 bases. With V trimmed by 4 bases and J by 0 bases, 5 bases remained unmatched. The CDR3 has 16 residues. Germline V gene sequence: CDR1 ENHRY, CDR2 SYGVKD.

This sequence joins TRBV11-2 and TRBJ2-6, with 8 positions matching TRBD1. The CDR3 contains 18 residues. The V segment lost 2 bases and the J segment 4 bases; nucleotides outside the gene matches: 10. The germline V gene encodes CDR1 SGHAT and CDR2 FQNNGV. The CDR3 nucleotides read TGTGCCAGCAGCTTATTCGAGGACAGGGCGTTAGGGGCCAACGTCCTGACTTTC. Protein sequence: CASSLFEDRALGANVLTF.

V and J are TRBV10-2 and TRBJ1-2, with D hard to call. The CDR3 is 14 amino acids. The germline CDR1 and CDR2 sequences are WSHSY and SAAADI. V lost 1 base and J lost 1, with 7 bases in between. CDR3 protein: CASSEWGVNYGYTF. DNA of the CDR3: TGCGCCAGCAGTGAGTGGGGAGTTAACTATGGCTACACCTTC.

J is TRBJ2-1 and V is TRBV6-5, with D possibly matching TRBD2 (6 bases). V was trimmed by 6 bases and J by 8 bases, leaving 17 bases between them. Germline-derived CDR1 and CDR2 are MNHEY and SVGAGI. The CDR3 extends over 14 amino acids. CDR3 amino acids: CASSPGLSFHEQFF. The CDR3 coding sequence is TGTGCCAGCAGCCCGGGACTTAGTTTCCATGAGCAGTTCTTC.

The chain joins TRBV10-3 to TRBJ2-2, with a possible D match to TRBD1 (5 bases). Germline V gene lookup returns CDR1 ENHRY and CDR2 SYGVKD. V gave up 4 bases and J gave up 2 bases, with 8 bases separating them. The length of the CDR3 is 14 residues. CDR3: CAISVGRNTGELFF. The CDR3, as DNA: TGTGCCATCAGTGTGGGGCGAAACACCGGGGAGCTGTTTTTT.